These T cell receptor beta chains were read from a single sample in a study of blood T cell repertoires in COVID-19. Assay used: immunoSEQ multiplex PCR; TCRdb lists only in-frame clones, some missing. The data hold 40,000 or so clones, with 88% observed a single time. The specimen was peripheral blood. The receptors come from a human donor in a cohort sampled during active COVID-19. Each CDR3 is given with its conserved first and last residue. Each record gives: V gene, D gene, CDR3 length, J gene, clone size, CDR3 DNA, CDR3 protein. The D gene is left open where the match is weak. Where a row states a size, it is once, few, many or the class of an expanded clone; other rows omit it.

V gene: TRBV14
D gene: TRBD1
CDR3 length: 15
J gene: TRBJ2-1
clone size: .
CDR3 DNA: TGTGCCAGCAGCCAGAGACAGGGAACCTACAATGAGCAGTTCTTC
CDR3 protein: CASSQRQGTYNEQFF

V gene: TRBV10-1
D gene: TRBD1
CDR3 length: 15
J gene: TRBJ2-7
clone size: few
CDR3 DNA: TGCGCCAGCAGTGACCCCGGGACAGGGATGGACGAGCAGTACTTC
CDR3 protein: CASSDPGTGMDEQYF

V gene: TRBV15
D gene: TRBD1
CDR3 length: 15
J gene: TRBJ2-1
clone size: .
CDR3 DNA: TGTGCCTCTGAACCGACAGGGAGCTCCTACAATGAGCAGTTCTTC
CDR3 protein: CASEPTGSSYNEQFF

V gene: TRBV7-9
D gene: .
CDR3 length: 14
J gene: TRBJ2-1
clone size: .
CDR3 DNA: TGTGCCAGCAGCTCCCGGGACACCAACAATGAGCAGTTCTTC
CDR3 protein: CASSSRDTNNEQFF

V gene: TRBV4-3
D gene: .
CDR3 length: 15
J gene: TRBJ2-7
clone size: .
CDR3 DNA: TGCGCCAGCAGCCAATTGTATGGAGGGACCTACGAGCAGTACTTC
CDR3 protein: CASSQLYGGTYEQYF

V gene: TRBV27
D gene: TRBD1
CDR3 length: 13
J gene: TRBJ1-2
clone size: .
CDR3 DNA: TGTGCCAGCAGTTTAGGGACAGCCTCGGGCTACACCTTC
CDR3 protein: CASSLGTASGYTF

V gene: TRBV29-1
D gene: .
CDR3 length: 13
J gene: TRBJ1-1
clone size: .
CDR3 DNA: TGCAGCGTGACAGGCGTCTTGAACACTGAAGCTTTCTTT
CDR3 protein: CSVTGVLNTEAFF

V gene: TRBV5-6
D gene: TRBD1
CDR3 length: 15
J gene: TRBJ2-5
clone size: .
CDR3 DNA: TGTGCCAGCAGCATGACAGGGGGGTACCAAGAGACCCAGTACTTC
CDR3 protein: CASSMTGGYQETQYF

V gene: TRBV5-6
D gene: .
CDR3 length: 13
J gene: TRBJ1-1
clone size: once
CDR3 DNA: TGTGCCAGCAGCTTGGACAGGAACACTGAAGCTTTCTTT
CDR3 protein: CASSLDRNTEAFF

V gene: TRBV6-2/TRBV6-3
D gene: .
CDR3 length: 16
J gene: TRBJ2-7
clone size: .
CDR3 DNA: TGTGCCAGCAGTTACCCAGGACAGAGAGGAGAGTACGAGCAGTACTTC
CDR3 protein: CASSYPGQRGEYEQYF

V gene: TRBV11-2
D gene: TRBD2
CDR3 length: 17
J gene: TRBJ2-3
clone size: .
CDR3 DNA: TGTGCCAGCAGCTTAGCCCGGACTAGCGGGGGGGCAGATACGCAGTATTTT
CDR3 protein: CASSLARTSGGADTQYF

V gene: TRBV6-1
D gene: TRBD1
CDR3 length: 14
J gene: TRBJ2-7
clone size: .
CDR3 DNA: TGTGCCAGCAGTGAGGACAGGGTCCGATACGAGCAGTACTTC
CDR3 protein: CASSEDRVRYEQYF

V gene: TRBV5-1
D gene: .
CDR3 length: 15
J gene: TRBJ2-3
clone size: .
CDR3 DNA: TGCGCCAGCAGCTGGCAGTACCCTAGCACAGATACGCAGTATTTT
CDR3 protein: CASSWQYPSTDTQYF

V gene: TRBV7-9
D gene: TRBD1
CDR3 length: 15
J gene: TRBJ1-2
clone size: .
CDR3 DNA: TGTGCCAGCAGCCAGAGGACAGGGAGCGGCGGCGGCTACACCTTC
CDR3 protein: CASSQRTGSGGGYTF

V gene: TRBV9
D gene: TRBD2
CDR3 length: 15
J gene: TRBJ2-1
clone size: once
CDR3 DNA: TGTGCCAGCAGCGTAGCGGGGGGGCCACACAATGAGCAGTTCTTC
CDR3 protein: CASSVAGGPHNEQFF

V gene: TRBV2
D gene: TRBD2
CDR3 length: 15
J gene: TRBJ2-5
clone size: .
CDR3 DNA: TGTGCCAGCAGTGAACTACTAGCGGGGGAAGAGACCCAGTACTTC
CDR3 protein: CASSELLAGEETQYF

V gene: TRBV9
D gene: .
CDR3 length: 13
J gene: TRBJ2-7
clone size: .
CDR3 DNA: TGTGCCAGCAGCGGGGACACTGTCTACGAGCAGTACTTC
CDR3 protein: CASSGDTVYEQYF

V gene: TRBV7-2
D gene: .
CDR3 length: 15
J gene: TRBJ1-4
clone size: .
CDR3 DNA: TGTGCCAGCAGCTTAGGGGGAGGGGGTAATGAAAAACTGTTTTTT
CDR3 protein: CASSLGGGGNEKLFF

V gene: TRBV19
D gene: .
CDR3 length: 15
J gene: TRBJ1-5
clone size: .
CDR3 DNA: TGTGCCAGTAGTATCGGCACTGGGCAGAATCAGCCCCAGCATTTT
CDR3 protein: CASSIGTGQNQPQHF

V gene: TRBV9
D gene: .
CDR3 length: 15
J gene: TRBJ1-1
clone size: .
CDR3 DNA: TGTGCCAGCAGCGTCCTGGTGGGGGGTAACACTGAAGCTTTCTTT
CDR3 protein: CASSVLVGGNTEAFF

V gene: TRBV5-4
D gene: TRBD1
CDR3 length: 15
J gene: TRBJ1-2
clone size: .
CDR3 DNA: TGTGCCAGCAGCTTACAAAACACAGGGGTCTATGGCTACACCTTC
CDR3 protein: CASSLQNTGVYGYTF

V gene: TRBV5-4
D gene: TRBD1
CDR3 length: 15
J gene: TRBJ2-7
clone size: .
CDR3 DNA: TGTGCCAGCAGCTTGGGACAGGGAGAGCTCTACGAGCAGTACTTC
CDR3 protein: CASSLGQGELYEQYF

V gene: TRBV18
D gene: TRBD1
CDR3 length: 19
J gene: TRBJ1-1
clone size: .
CDR3 DNA: TGTGCCAGCTCACCCATCAACCCGACAGGGGGCCTGATGAACACTGAAGCTTTCTTT
CDR3 protein: CASSPINPTGGLMNTEAFF

V gene: TRBV9
D gene: .
CDR3 length: 12
J gene: TRBJ1-2
clone size: .
CDR3 DNA: TGTGCCAGCAGCGTAGGTCAGGGAGGCTACACCTTC
CDR3 protein: CASSVGQGGYTF

V gene: TRBV9
D gene: .
CDR3 length: 14
J gene: TRBJ2-3
clone size: .
CDR3 DNA: TGTGCCAGCAGCGTAGATCGGGGCACAGATACGCAGTATTTT
CDR3 protein: CASSVDRGTDTQYF

V gene: TRBV6-6
D gene: TRBD1
CDR3 length: 13
J gene: TRBJ2-7
clone size: .
CDR3 DNA: TGTGCCAGCAGTTTCCTCCAGGGGGCCGGGCAGTACTTC
CDR3 protein: CASSFLQGAGQYF

V gene: TRBV5-4
D gene: .
CDR3 length: 15
J gene: TRBJ1-3
clone size: .
CDR3 DNA: TGTGCCAGCAGCCCACCGGGTAAAACTGGAAACACCATATATTTT
CDR3 protein: CASSPPGKTGNTIYF

V gene: TRBV28
D gene: TRBD1
CDR3 length: 18
J gene: TRBJ2-7
clone size: .
CDR3 DNA: TGTGCCAGCAGTTCCGACAGGGATAGGGTTTTAGGGTCCTACGAGCAGTACTTC
CDR3 protein: CASSSDRDRVLGSYEQYF

V gene: TRBV27
D gene: TRBD1
CDR3 length: 14
J gene: TRBJ1-1
clone size: .
CDR3 DNA: TGTGCCAGCAGTCCCTGGACAGGGCACACTGAAGCTTTCTTT
CDR3 protein: CASSPWTGHTEAFF

V gene: TRBV10-3
D gene: .
CDR3 length: 15
J gene: TRBJ1-2
clone size: .
CDR3 DNA: TGTGCCATCAGTGAGGAGCAGCCCAGGGGCTATGGCTACACCTTC
CDR3 protein: CAISEEQPRGYGYTF

V gene: TRBV4-2
D gene: .
CDR3 length: 14
J gene: TRBJ1-2
clone size: .
CDR3 DNA: TGTGCCAGCAGCCAACCCGGAGAAGGCTATGGCTACACCTTC
CDR3 protein: CASSQPGEGYGYTF

V gene: TRBV7-2
D gene: .
CDR3 length: 13
J gene: TRBJ1-1
clone size: .
CDR3 DNA: TGTGCCAGCAGCTTACAGGGAAGTACTGAAGCTTTCTTT
CDR3 protein: CASSLQGSTEAFF

V gene: TRBV6-1
D gene: .
CDR3 length: 13
J gene: TRBJ1-2
clone size: .
CDR3 DNA: TGTGCCAGCAGTGAAGCCGACAGGTATGGCTACACCTTC
CDR3 protein: CASSEADRYGYTF

V gene: TRBV6-1
D gene: TRBD2
CDR3 length: 16
J gene: TRBJ2-1
clone size: .
CDR3 DNA: TGTGCCAGCAGTGTATCGCGCGGGGGACCCCTCAATGAGCAGTTCTTC
CDR3 protein: CASSVSRGGPLNEQFF

V gene: TRBV27
D gene: .
CDR3 length: 15
J gene: TRBJ1-2
clone size: .
CDR3 DNA: TGTGCCAGCAGTTTATCGACAGGACCTGGCTATGGCTACACCTTC
CDR3 protein: CASSLSTGPGYGYTF

V gene: TRBV2
D gene: .
CDR3 length: 11
J gene: TRBJ1-1
clone size: .
CDR3 DNA: TGTGCCGGAAAGGGGGAGGGGGAAACTTTCTTT
CDR3 protein: CAGKGEGETFF

V gene: TRBV18
D gene: TRBD1
CDR3 length: 17
J gene: TRBJ1-6
clone size: .
CDR3 DNA: TGTGCCAGCTCACCATCCTCCCCCGGACAGGGCGGATCACCCCTCCACTTT
CDR3 protein: CASSPSSPGQGGSPLHF

V gene: TRBV5-1
D gene: .
CDR3 length: 13
J gene: TRBJ2-1
clone size: .
CDR3 DNA: TGCGCCAGCAGCCAGCAGGTCTACAATGAGCAGTTCTTC
CDR3 protein: CASSQQVYNEQFF

V gene: TRBV5-4
D gene: .
CDR3 length: 16
J gene: TRBJ1-2
clone size: few
CDR3 DNA: TGTGCCACCCTGGGGGAGGAGGATTCGTATCTCGGAGGCTACACCTTC
CDR3 protein: CATLGEEDSYLGGYTF

V gene: TRBV14
D gene: TRBD1
CDR3 length: 16
J gene: TRBJ1-1
clone size: .
CDR3 DNA: TGTGCCAGCAGCCAAGATGGGGACAGGTTGAACACTGAAGCTTTCTTT
CDR3 protein: CASSQDGDRLNTEAFF

V gene: TRBV7-2
D gene: .
CDR3 length: 15
J gene: TRBJ1-1
clone size: .
CDR3 DNA: TGTGCCAGCACCCTTAACACGTTCATGAACACTGAAGCTTTCTTT
CDR3 protein: CASTLNTFMNTEAFF

V gene: TRBV7-2
D gene: TRBD2
CDR3 length: 14
J gene: TRBJ2-5
clone size: .
CDR3 DNA: TGTGCCAGCAGAAACCAGGGAGGGTCAGAGACCCAGTACTTC
CDR3 protein: CASRNQGGSETQYF

V gene: TRBV6-5
D gene: .
CDR3 length: 13
J gene: TRBJ1-2
clone size: .
CDR3 DNA: TGTGCCAGCAGCAAACCGGAGGGCTATGGCTACACCTTC
CDR3 protein: CASSKPEGYGYTF

V gene: TRBV11-2
D gene: TRBD2
CDR3 length: 17
J gene: TRBJ2-1
clone size: once
CDR3 DNA: TGTGCCAGCAGCTTCTTACCGGGACTAGCGGGGTACAATGAGCAGTTCTTC
CDR3 protein: CASSFLPGLAGYNEQFF

V gene: TRBV6-6
D gene: TRBD1
CDR3 length: 14
J gene: TRBJ1-2
clone size: .
CDR3 DNA: TGTGCCAGCAGTCCCCGAGGACAGGCCTATGGCTACACCTTC
CDR3 protein: CASSPRGQAYGYTF

V gene: TRBV5-6
D gene: TRBD2
CDR3 length: 16
J gene: TRBJ2-3
clone size: .
CDR3 DNA: TGTGCCAGCAGCCCACCGGGGCGGGGGGGCCCAGATACGCAGTATTTT
CDR3 protein: CASSPPGRGGPDTQYF

V gene: TRBV4-3
D gene: .
CDR3 length: 15
J gene: TRBJ1-2
clone size: .
CDR3 DNA: TGCGCCAGCAGCCAAGATAACTCACAGATATATGGCTACACCTTC
CDR3 protein: CASSQDNSQIYGYTF

V gene: TRBV7-2
D gene: .
CDR3 length: 16
J gene: TRBJ2-7
clone size: .
CDR3 DNA: TGTGCCAGCAGCTTATACGCGGACTCGCCCTCCTACGAGCAGTACTTC
CDR3 protein: CASSLYADSPSYEQYF

V gene: TRBV6-6
D gene: TRBD1
CDR3 length: 12
J gene: TRBJ1-5
clone size: few
CDR3 DNA: TGTGCCGGGGGACAGAGCAATCAGCCCCAGCATTTT
CDR3 protein: CAGGQSNQPQHF

V gene: TRBV18
D gene: TRBD2
CDR3 length: 13
J gene: TRBJ2-3
clone size: .
CDR3 DNA: TGTGCCAGCTTCAGCGGGGCATCAGATACGCAGTATTTT
CDR3 protein: CASFSGASDTQYF

V gene: TRBV3-1/TRBV3-2
D gene: TRBD1
CDR3 length: 16
J gene: TRBJ1-1
clone size: .
CDR3 DNA: TGTGCCAGCAGCGACCTCTTGGGACAGGGAAAGACTGAAGCTTTCTTT
CDR3 protein: CASSDLLGQGKTEAFF

V gene: TRBV29-1
D gene: .
CDR3 length: 15
J gene: TRBJ1-2
clone size: .
CDR3 DNA: TGCAGCGTTGCCTCGGCGGCAGATGTCGTCTATGGCTACACCTTC
CDR3 protein: CSVASAADVVYGYTF

V gene: TRBV24-1
D gene: TRBD1
CDR3 length: 12
J gene: TRBJ2-7
clone size: .
CDR3 DNA: TGTGCCACCACGGGACAGTACTACGAGCAGTACTTC
CDR3 protein: CATTGQYYEQYF